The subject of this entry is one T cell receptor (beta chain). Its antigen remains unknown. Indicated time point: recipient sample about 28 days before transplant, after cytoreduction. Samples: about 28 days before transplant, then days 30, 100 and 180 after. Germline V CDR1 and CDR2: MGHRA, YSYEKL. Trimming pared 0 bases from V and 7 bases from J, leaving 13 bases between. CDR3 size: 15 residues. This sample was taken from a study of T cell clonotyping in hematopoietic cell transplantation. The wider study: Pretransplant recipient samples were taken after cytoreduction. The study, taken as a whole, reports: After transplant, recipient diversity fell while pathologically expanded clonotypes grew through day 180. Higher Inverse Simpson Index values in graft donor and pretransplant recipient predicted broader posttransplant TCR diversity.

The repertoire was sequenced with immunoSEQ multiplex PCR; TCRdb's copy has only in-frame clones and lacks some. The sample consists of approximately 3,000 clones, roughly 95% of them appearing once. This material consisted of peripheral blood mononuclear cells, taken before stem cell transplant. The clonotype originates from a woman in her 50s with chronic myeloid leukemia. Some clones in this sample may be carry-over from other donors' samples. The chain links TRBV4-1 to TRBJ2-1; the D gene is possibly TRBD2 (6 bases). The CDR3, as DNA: TGCGCCAGCAGCCAAGAGAGGGAAGGGAGGAATGAGCAGTTCTTC. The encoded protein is CASSQEREGRNEQFF.